Given below is one T cell receptor beta chain in context. The antigen is undetermined. This entry comes from a study of vaccination and CD4 T cells after COVID-19. The wider study: Post-vaccine sampling followed dose two by a median roughly 65 days (range 14 to 241).

This sample's treatment: approximately 10-day PBMC culture with coronavirus spike peptide pools or control peptides (ViraFEST assay). Losses at the gene ends were 6 bases for V and 3 bases for J; bases not matched to a gene: 10. The germline gives CDR1 DFQATT, CDR2 SNEGSKA (reference sequence). This CDR3 is 15 amino acids long. Cultured CD4+ T cell DNA underwent sequencing with the Oncomine TCR Beta short-read assay. TCRdb re-called the PCR reads through MiXCR, storing one row per CDR3 protein. The sample includes tens of thousands of distinct CDR3 sequences, about 61% of them seen just once. This material consisted of CD4+ T cells from blood, cultured in vitro, taken after SARS-CoV-2 vaccination. This sequence was found in a human donor who received a COVID-19 vaccine. The rearrangement joins TRBV20-1 to TRBJ2-3; TRBD1 aligns across 9 bases. Written as DNA, the CDR3 is TGCAGTGCCCCGGCTCCGGGACAGGGAACAGATACGCAGTATTTT. Translating gives CSAPAPGQGTDTQYF.